These T cell receptor beta chains were read from a single sample in a study of beta chain features in type 1 diabetes. TCRdb's table, derived via immunoSEQ multiplex PCR, lists solely in-frame clones and lacks some. The table shows around 650,000 clones, with roughly 12% occurring only once. Sequenced input: naive CD4+ T cells from blood. The receptors were sampled from a man aged 25-45 years with type 1 diabetes. Both conserved end residues are part of each CDR3. A D gene is named only where the DNA matches it firmly. Only some rows state a clone size, as once, few, many or a class for expanded clones.

D gene	clone size	J gene	V gene	CDR3 protein	CDR3 DNA
NA	few	TRBJ2-5	TRBV5-1	CASRRQQETQYF	TGCGCCAGCAGAAGACAGCAAGAGACCCAGTACTTC
TRBD1	few	TRBJ1-2	TRBV20-1	CSATGGNGYTF	TGCAGTGCTACAGGGGGTAATGGCTACACCTTC
TRBD2	few	TRBJ2-1	TRBV29-1	CSVALGLAGNEQFF	TGCAGCGTTGCCCTCGGACTAGCAGGCAATGAGCAGTTCTTC
NA	NA	TRBJ1-4	TRBV15	CATSRDRGRFNEKLFF	TGTGCCACCAGCAGAGATAGGGGACGGTTTAATGAAAAACTGTTTTTT
NA	NA	TRBJ2-1	TRBV30	CAGGFRNEQFF	TGTGCCGGGGGATTTCGGAATGAGCAGTTCTTC
TRBD1	few	TRBJ2-1	TRBV2	CASSDGTGVLWLF	TGTGCCAGCAGTGATGGTACAGGGGTCCTATGGCTCTTC
NA	NA	TRBJ2-4	TRBV5-1	CASSLVLGRNIQYF	TGCGCCAGCAGCTTGGTTTTAGGGAGAAACATTCAGTACTTC
NA	few	TRBJ1-1	TRBV7-9	CASSLAVGGDTEAFF	TGTGCCAGCAGCTTAGCGGTGGGAGGGGACACTGAAGCTTTCTTT
TRBD2	NA	TRBJ2-3	TRBV6-5	CASSPWTSGEDTQYF	TGTGCCAGCAGTCCCTGGACTAGCGGAGAGGATACGCAGTATTTT
NA	few	TRBJ1-2	TRBV27	CASSQWAGISNYGYTF	TGTGCCAGCTCTCAATGGGCAGGGATCTCTAACTATGGCTACACCTTC
NA	NA	TRBJ1-2	TRBV9	CASSVVPGTFGGYTF	TGTGCCAGCAGCGTAGTGCCCGGGACGTTCGGGGGCTACACCTTC
NA	NA	TRBJ1-2	TRBV9	CASSVAEGSLYGYTF	TGTGCCAGCAGCGTGGCGGAAGGATCTCTCTATGGCTACACCTTC
NA	few	TRBJ2-1	TRBV7-2	CAIVGGGPYNEQFF	TGTGCCATCGTCGGAGGGGGGCCATACAATGAGCAGTTCTTC
NA	few	TRBJ2-5	TRBV10-3	CAISEDTGAQETQYF	TGTGCCATCAGCGAGGACACTGGAGCCCAAGAGACCCAGTACTTC
NA	few	TRBJ2-1	TRBV7-9	CASSYMGLPYNEQFF	TGTGCCAGCAGCTATATGGGACTGCCCTACAATGAGCAGTTCTTC
TRBD2	few	TRBJ2-5	TRBV7-8	CASSLFKGLAETQYF	TGTGCCAGCAGCTTATTTAAGGGACTAGCGGAGACCCAGTACTTC
NA	NA	TRBJ2-7	TRBV7-9	CASSQLTTAAGEQYF	TGTGCCAGCAGCCAGCTCACGACAGCGGCGGGGGAGCAGTACTTC
NA	few	TRBJ1-5	TRBV9	CASSVTGTNQPQHF	TGTGCCAGCAGCGTTACGGGGACGAATCAGCCCCAGCATTTT
TRBD1	few	TRBJ1-1	TRBV19	CASSTRQGTEAFF	TGTGCCAGTAGTACCAGACAGGGGACTGAAGCTTTCTTT
TRBD1	NA	TRBJ2-1	TRBV5-4	CASSDWTGDEQFF	TGTGCCAGCAGCGACTGGACAGGGGATGAGCAGTTCTTC
NA	NA	TRBJ2-1	TRBV5-1	CASSSGGHTNEQFF	TGCGCCAGCAGCTCCGGGGGGCACACCAATGAGCAGTTCTTC
NA	few	TRBJ1-2	TRBV19	CASTQPLGGYTF	TGTGCCAGTACTCAACCCCTGGGTGGCTACACCTTC
NA	few	TRBJ1-1	TRBV19	CASSNHKGAFF	TGTGCCAGTAGTAACCACAAAGGGGCTTTCTTT
NA	few	TRBJ2-3	TRBV5-1	CASSLEADTQYF	TGCGCCAGCAGCTTGGAAGCAGATACGCAGTATTTT
TRBD2	NA	TRBJ2-1	TRBV4-3	CASSQDPTSGGTISYNEQFF	TGCGCCAGCAGCCAAGACCCAACTAGCGGGGGGACCATCTCCTACAATGAGCAGTTCTTC
NA	NA	TRBJ1-2	TRBV4-3	CASSQGGSNYGYTF	TGCGCCAGCAGCCAAGGAGGGTCTAACTATGGCTACACCTTC
NA	few	TRBJ2-1	TRBV7-2	CASSFFNEQFF	TGTGCCAGCAGCTTCTTCAATGAGCAGTTCTTC